The 10 T cell receptor beta chains below come from one sample, sequenced in a study of tumor-infiltrating lymphocytes in primary liver carcinoma. The study extracted blood RNA from unsorted whole blood and also extracted germline DNA. With 400 to 550 ng total RNA as template and a constant-region primer, TCR beta cDNA was made. ARM-PCR was slightly modified, and three nested multiplex PCR rounds with it gave rise to the TCR beta libraries. Rounds one and two of PCR, each of 9 to 11 cycles, were primed with TRBV1-TRBV30 forward primers and a C-beta reverse primer. MiXCR, run by TCRdb on the multiplex PCR reads, gives a single entry per CDR3 protein. The table records about 320,000 distinct CDR3 sequences, 60% to 80% of them present only once. Material for sequencing was peripheral blood. The receptors shown here come from a middle-aged man with primary liver carcinoma and hepatitis B virus infection.

This clonotype came up a few times. A much larger clone sits a single nucleotide away, making a read error possible. The chain links TRBV6-1 to TRBJ2-3; 9 bases match TRBD1. CDR1 and CDR2 from the germline V gene are MNHNS and SASEGT. The CDR3 is made up of 15 amino acids. In DNA, the CDR3 is TGTACCAGCAGGGGGGGACAGGGTAGCACAGATACGCAGTATTTT. Protein: CTSRGGQGSTDTQYF.

To note about this clonotype: This may be a read error, as it is one base from a much larger clone. The V gene is TRBV5-4, the J gene TRBJ2-5; 8 nucleotides agree with TRBD2. Germline loops: CDR1 SGHNT, CDR2 YYREEE (reference sequence). Unmatched junction bases numbered 5, after V lost 1 base and J lost 3 bases. The CDR3 contains 15 residues. This CDR3 is CASSLSSSGKETQYF. The CDR3 nucleotides are TGTGCCAGCAGCTTGAGCAGTAGCGGGAAAGAGACCCAGTACTTC.

This clonotype was found many times. The chain has TRBV12-3 or TRBV12-4 and TRBJ1-2; D uncertain. The CDR3 spans 12 residues. The V end was cut by 4 bases, the J end by 1 base, with 4 bases between. The CDR3 bases are TGTGCCAGCAGTTATCTTAACTATGGCTACACCTTC. It yields the protein CASSYLNYGYTF.

Concerning this clonotype: One base away lies a much larger clone, so this may be a sequencing read error. The chain employs TRBV29-1 and TRBJ2-5; no clear D gene. Germline CDR1 and CDR2: SQVTM and ANQGSEA. This CDR3 has 14 amino acids. V dropped 4 bases and J dropped 4 bases, with 16 bases sitting between them. The CDR3 bases are TGCAGCGTTGCGCGCGGAGTCTTCCTAGAGACCCAGTACTTC. Translation gives CSVARGVFLETQYF. The full variable domain, completed using reference TRBV29-1 and TRBJ2-5, is SAVISQKPSRDICQRGTSLTIQCQVDSQVTMMFWYRQQPGQSLTLIATANQGSEATYESGFVIDKFPISRPNLTFSTLTVSNMSPEDSSIYLCSVARGVFLETQYFGPGTRLLVL.

About this clonotype: The junction departs from the called germline gene at one end, perhaps through a read error. The gene calls are TRBV6-2 or TRBV6-3 and TRBJ1-2, with a tentative D call TRBD1 (6 bases). Germline values: CDR1 MNHEY, CDR2 SVGEGT. CDR3 length: 14 residues. CDR3 in amino acids: CVSRDTGANYGYTF. DNA of the CDR3: TGTGTCAGCAGAGATACGGGGGCAAACTATGGCTACACCTTC.

The chain combines TRBV7-9 with TRBJ2-3; unclear D gene. The CDR3 is made up of 15 amino acids. V lost 1 base, J lost 0 bases, and 8 bases lay in between. Germline V CDR1 and CDR2: SEHNR, FQNEAQ (reference sequence). Written as DNA, the CDR3 is TGTGCCAGCAGCTTAGGGGCCACCAGCACAGATACGCAGTATTTT. It specifies CASSLGATSTDTQYF.

With respect to this clonotype: Relative to the germline gene, one junction end is altered; a read error may explain this. The chain links TRBV11-2 to TRBJ2-5; D is unresolved. CDR3 length: 12 residues. Germline-derived CDR1 and CDR2 are SGHAT and FQNNGV. The CDR3 is CASGLDRETQYF. DNA of the CDR3: TGTGCCAGCGGCTTGGATCGGGAGACCCAGTACTTC.

The genes are TRBV5-1 and TRBJ2-7, with 7 bases identical to TRBD2. V shed 3 bases, J shed 7 bases, and the junction held 13 bases outside the gene matches. Germline CDR1 reads SGHRS; CDR2 reads YFSETQ. CDR3 length: 15 amino acids. CDR3 nucleotide sequence: TGCGCCAGCAGCTCCAATGGACTAGGTGTTGGGGAGCAGTACTTC. Its protein is CASSSNGLGVGEQYF.

The rearrangement links TRBV14 to TRBJ2-3; D is perhaps TRBD2 (6 bases). Per the germline V gene, CDR1 is SGHDN and CDR2 is FVKESK. Trimming left V 3 bases short and J 1 base short, with 11 bases between. The CDR3 has 15 amino acids. In DNA, the CDR3 is TGTGCCAGCAGCCACCCGGGACTTTGCACAGATACGCAGTATTTT. This sequence encodes CASSHPGLCTDTQYF.

This clonotype was observed many times. The V gene is TRBV29-1, the J gene TRBJ2-3, with 8 bases aligning to TRBD1. The germline CDR1 and CDR2 sequences are SQVTM and ANQGSEA. This CDR3 is built from 14 residues. With V trimmed by 3 bases and J by 0 bases, 2 bases remained unmatched. This CDR3 reads CSVEAGGSTDTQYF. The CDR3 region has the DNA TGCAGCGTTGAGGCAGGGGGCAGCACAGATACGCAGTATTTT.